This T cell receptor (beta chain) comes out of a study of PD-L1 blockade in urothelial cancer. For the study at large: Patients went on atezolizumab in about 2014, receiving 1,200 mg intravenously every 3 weeks. Analyzed time points were 3 weeks (second dose) and 6 weeks after therapy began. Whole-study findings and limits: TCR clonality was measured in pretreatment peripheral blood. Clonality below the median predicted better survival.

As to this clone: What it binds is unknown.

The time point here: pretreatment peripheral blood. The repertoire was sequenced with immunoSEQ multiplex PCR; TCRdb's copy has only in-frame clones and lacks some. The sample shows some 71,000 clones, approximately 80% of them seen only once. Deletions cut 6 bases from V and 2 bases from J, with 11 bases between. The CDR3 has 15 amino acids. Germline V gene data show CDR1 as MDHEN and CDR2 as SYDVKM. Sample: PBMCs, taken around atezolizumab (anti-PD-L1) treatment. This clonotype originated in a man aged 40-49 years with urothelial cancer. J is TRBJ2-6 and V is TRBV28, with a tentative D call TRBD1 (5 bases). CDR3 in amino acids: CASSAGFPGANVLTF. The CDR3 DNA is TGTGCCAGCAGCGCAGGGTTCCCTGGGGCCAACGTCCTGACTTTC.